This TCR beta chain was identified during a study of blood T cell repertoires in COVID-19. Method: immunoSEQ multiplex PCR; TCRdb's copy keeps in-frame clones and lacks some. The sample holds some 240,000 clones; roughly four fifths are singletons and the top ten take approximately 4%. CDR1 is LNHDA, CDR2 SQIVND, per germline (reference sequence). The CDR3 is made up of 16 amino acids. V was cut by 2 bases and J by 9 bases, with 17 bases left in between. The sequenced sample consisted of PBMCs or T cells enriched from blood (not recorded which). This chain joins TRBV19 and TRBJ1-6; D might be TRBD1 (6 bases). The TCR comes from a man aged 25 to 45 with acute COVID-19. For the CDR3, the DNA is TGTGCCAGTAGTATACGGGGGGCAGGCGGTAGTTCACCCCTCCACTTT. Its protein product is CASSIRGAGGSSPLHF.